The TCR beta chain under discussion was sequenced for a study of cytomegalovirus exposure and HLA in healthy donors. Some clones are missing from TCRdb's copy, which holds only in-frame ones; the method was immunoSEQ multiplex PCR. The sample includes about 44,000 clones, under 95% of them seen just once. This CDR3 has 15 residues. CDR1 and CDR2 (germline): ENHRY, SYGVKD. The V gene end was trimmed by 0 bases and the J gene end by 2 bases; junction bases not matched to a gene: 3. The receptor comes from a woman younger than 35 in good health and CMV-seronegative. The specimen was PBMCs. The chain combines TRBV10-3 with TRBJ1-2; 7 nucleotides agree with TRBD1. CDR3 DNA: TGTGCCATCAGTGAGTCAAGGGGGCCGAACTATGGCTACACCTTC. This gives the protein CAISESRGPNYGYTF.